Listed below are T cell receptor beta chains from one sample, sequenced in a study of T-cell memory formation after mild COVID-19. TCRdb re-called the 5' RACE reads with MiXCR, one entry per CDR3 protein. The sample holds hundreds of thousands of distinct CDR3 sequences; more than 15% are singletons and the top ten take about 12%. The specimen sequenced was PBMCs or a T cell subset sorted from them (not recorded which). All receptors come from an adult woman who had mild COVID-19 (a few samples of this study predate the infection). Cell type and time point are not known. CDR3s include the opening cysteine and the closing phenylalanine or tryptophan. Fields, in order: CDR3 DNA, CDR3 protein, J gene, V gene, D gene, clone size. D genes are given only for firm matches. The size of a clone is reported for some rows only, either as once, few or many, or as a class for expanded clones.

TGTGCCTGGAGTGTACCGAGGGATCAATACGAGCAGTACTTC | CAWSVPRDQYEQYF | TRBJ2-7 | TRBV30 | . | few
TGTGCCAGCAGCTCTAGACCCGGGACAGGGAACGAGCAGTACTTC | CASSSRPGTGNEQYF | TRBJ2-7 | TRBV7-9 | TRBD1 | few
TGTGCCAGCAGTTACCGACGGACTCTGGACGAGCAGTACTTC | CASSYRRTLDEQYF | TRBJ2-7 | TRBV6-5 | . | .
TGTGCCAGCAGCTTGGAGTCCGGGACAGCTTTACTCTATGGCTACACCTTC | CASSLESGTALLYGYTF | TRBJ1-2 | TRBV5-6 | TRBD1 | .
TGCGCCAGCAGCCTCGGACTAGCGGGAGGCCCCGGCTCCTACGAGCAGTACTTC | CASSLGLAGGPGSYEQYF | TRBJ2-7 | TRBV4-3 | TRBD2 | once
TGCGCCAGCAGCCCGGGGGGACAGGGGGACACTGAAGCTTTCTTT | CASSPGGQGDTEAFF | TRBJ1-1 | TRBV5-1 | TRBD1 | few
TGTGCCAGCAGTTACTCGCGGACAGGGGGCGGGAACTATGGCTACACCTTC | CASSYSRTGGGNYGYTF | TRBJ1-2 | TRBV6-5 | TRBD1 | .
TGTGCCAGCAGCTCGACTGTTGGCTACACCTTC | CASSSTVGYTF | TRBJ1-2 | TRBV7-3 | . | few
TGTGCCAGCAGCTTAGCGTGGGGGGAGACTGAAGCTTTCTTT | CASSLAWGETEAFF | TRBJ1-1 | TRBV7-8 | . | .
TGTGCCAGCAGCCTGGGACAGGGGATCTTAGAGGAGACCCAGTACTTC | CASSLGQGILEETQYF | TRBJ2-5 | TRBV5-6 | TRBD1 | .
TGTGCCAGCAGTGAAGGAAGTGAGCAGTTCTTC | CASSEGSEQFF | TRBJ2-1 | TRBV6-1 | . | .
TGTGCCTGGAGTGTACAGGGGGCGGCAAGATATGGCTACACCTTC | CAWSVQGAARYGYTF | TRBJ1-2 | TRBV30 | TRBD1 | .
TGTGCCAGCAGCCAAGGATCAGGACCACTAGCGGTAGGGGATACGCAGTATTTT | CASSQGSGPLAVGDTQYF | TRBJ2-3 | TRBV4-2 | TRBD2 | few
TGTGCCAGCAGTTCAGGGGGCAATCAGCCCCAGCATTTT | CASSSGGNQPQHF | TRBJ1-5 | TRBV12-3/TRBV12-4 | . | many
TGTGCCAGCAGCTTTGGACCGTACAATGAGCAGTTCTTC | CASSFGPYNEQFF | TRBJ2-1 | TRBV5-4 | . | .
TGTGCCAGCAGTTCCCCCACCGGGACTCCCCTTCGGGAGCAGTACTTC | CASSSPTGTPLREQYF | TRBJ2-7 | TRBV28 | . | few
TGTGCCACCAGCAGGCCAGAGTACCAAGAGACCCAGTACTTC | CATSRPEYQETQYF | TRBJ2-5 | TRBV15 | . | .
TGTGCCAGCAGAAAAGGATGGGAGACCCAGTACTTC | CASRKGWETQYF | TRBJ2-5 | TRBV6-5 | . | .
TGTGCCAGCCTCCCCGGGACCAAGTCCTACGAGCAGTACTTC | CASLPGTKSYEQYF | TRBJ2-7 | TRBV27 | . | .
TGCAGTGCTAGGGGCTACCCTAATACGCAGTATTTT | CSARGYPNTQYF | TRBJ2-3 | TRBV20-1 | . | .
TGTGCCTCCGGAGGGGGGTATGGCTACACCTTC | CASGGGYGYTF | TRBJ1-2 | TRBV6-5 | . | .
TGTGCCAGCACCGAGGGGGGGTTACTTAATGAGCAGTTCTTC | CASTEGGLLNEQFF | TRBJ2-1 | TRBV11-3 | . | once
TGCAGCGTTGGGGGGACAGGGGTCCCCTTTTCCTACGAGCAGTACTTC | CSVGGTGVPFSYEQYF | TRBJ2-7 | TRBV29-1 | TRBD1 | few
TGTGCCAGCAGCCGGCAGGAGGGAAATGAAAAACTGTTTTTT | CASSRQEGNEKLFF | TRBJ1-4 | TRBV12-3/TRBV12-4 | . | few
TGCGCCAGCAGCCAAGATTCGGTTGGAGAGATCGGGTACAATGAGCAGTTCTTC | CASSQDSVGEIGYNEQFF | TRBJ2-1 | TRBV4-3 | . | .
TGTGCCAGCAGTGGTATTGGGGTCATACAGGGTTGGAATCAGCCCCAGCATTTT | CASSGIGVIQGWNQPQHF | TRBJ1-5 | TRBV6-1 | . | few
TGTGCCACCAGCAGAGGGGACACTAGCGGGGGGAGCACAGATACGCAGTATTTT | CATSRGDTSGGSTDTQYF | TRBJ2-3 | TRBV15 | TRBD2 | .
TGTGCCAGTAGCCGACAGGGGCATAATTCACCCCTCCACTTT | CASSRQGHNSPLHF | TRBJ1-6 | TRBV19 | TRBD1 | few
TGTGCCAGCAGTTACTCGGGCGGGCGGTACTTTGAGCAGTACTTC | CASSYSGGRYFEQYF | TRBJ2-7 | TRBV6-2/TRBV6-3 | . | few
TGCGCCAGCAGCTTTGGACTAGCGGGGGCCCACAATGAGCAGTTCTTC | CASSFGLAGAHNEQFF | TRBJ2-1 | TRBV5-1 | TRBD2 | .
TGCAGTGCTCGAACCCAGACAGGGGGATACGAGCAGTACTTC | CSARTQTGGYEQYF | TRBJ2-7 | TRBV20-1 | TRBD1 | few
TGCAGTGCTTCCACCGTGCCCATGGAGTTCTTC | CSASTVPMEFF | TRBJ2-1 | TRBV20-1 | . | .
TGTGCCAGCAGTTTTAGCACCCCGTTCAATGAGCAGTTCTTC | CASSFSTPFNEQFF | TRBJ2-1 | TRBV12-3/TRBV12-4 | . | few
TGCGCCAGCAGCCAAGATAAGGGACAGCGCTACAATGAGCAGTTCTTC | CASSQDKGQRYNEQFF | TRBJ2-1 | TRBV4-1 | TRBD1 | few
TGTGCCTGGAGTGAAGCTAGCAATCAGCCCCAGCATTTT | CAWSEASNQPQHF | TRBJ1-5 | TRBV30 | . | few
TGTGCCAGCAGTGACTCGAAGTACGAGAACGAGCAGTACTTC | CASSDSKYENEQYF | TRBJ2-7 | TRBV6-4 | . | .
TGTGCCAGCAGCACCTCCGGGACTAGCGGGAGAAACAATGAGCAGTTCTTC | CASSTSGTSGRNNEQFF | TRBJ2-1 | TRBV9 | TRBD2 | .
TGCGCCAGCAGCCCGGACAGGGCTAAGTTAACCCAAGAGACCCAGTACTTC | CASSPDRAKLTQETQYF | TRBJ2-5 | TRBV5-1 | TRBD1 | .
TGTGCCAGCAGTTCCACAGGGCTACCTAATCAGCCCCAGCATTTT | CASSSTGLPNQPQHF | TRBJ1-5 | TRBV6-6 | . | .
TGTGCCAGCAGTGTTGAAGCCCACTCCTACGAGCAGTACTTC | CASSVEAHSYEQYF | TRBJ2-7 | TRBV6-1 | . | .